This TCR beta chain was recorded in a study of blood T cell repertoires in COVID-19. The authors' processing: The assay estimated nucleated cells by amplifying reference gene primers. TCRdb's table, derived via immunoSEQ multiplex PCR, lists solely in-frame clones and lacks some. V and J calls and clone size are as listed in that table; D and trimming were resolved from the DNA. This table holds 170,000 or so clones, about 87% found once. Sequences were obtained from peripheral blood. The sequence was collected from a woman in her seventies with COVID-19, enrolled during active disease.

The CDR3 protein is CASSGRTARRGYTF. CDR3 DNA sequence: TGTGCCAGCAGCGGACGGACAGCCCGTCGGGGCTACACCTTC. The chain couples TRBV9 to TRBJ1-2, with a weak D call TRBD1 (6 bases). V lost 3 bases to trimming and J lost 8 bases, with 17 bases between them. Germline V CDR1 and CDR2: SGDLS, YYNGEE. The CDR3 totals 14 residues.